This paragraph reports one TCR beta chain. No antigen is known for it. Libraries were prepared by immunoSEQ multiplex PCR; TCRdb keeps only in-frame clonotypes and omits some of them. Seen here are around 48,000 clones, about 83% observed once, and the top ten hold over 1%. This record comes from a study of OX40 agonist ivuxolimab in advanced cancers. Study information: Every 2 weeks, ivuxolimab was infused into the patients intravenously at between 0.01 and 10 mg/kg. Of the participants, 40% had some prior anti-PD-1, anti-PD-L1 or anti-CTLA-4 therapy, which was allowed. The study's findings and limits: Partly responding patients at 0.1-3.0 mg/kg showed some of the smallest clonal expansion.

CDR3 length: 13 residues. V gave up 3 bases and J gave up 10 bases; unmatched junction bases: 8. CDR1 and CDR2 from the germline V gene are GTSNPN and SVGIG (reference sequence). The source material was CD4+ or CD8+ T cells sorted from blood, sampled in a trial of the OX40 agonist ivuxolimab. This sequence joins TRBV30 and TRBJ1-2; 10 positions match TRBD1. This receptor was identified in an adult with an advanced solid tumor such as melanoma, head and neck, liver or kidney cancer. CDR3 sequence reads: CAWRGWDRGDYTF. The CDR3 DNA is TGTGCCTGGAGGGGGTGGGACAGGGGAGACTACACCTTC.